The next 20 T cell receptor beta chains were all read from a single sample in a study of blood T cell repertoires in COVID-19. Clones were read by immunoSEQ multiplex PCR, and TCRdb kept only the in-frame ones, dropping some. The table includes some 280,000 clones, just under 85% detected once. Sequenced material: peripheral blood. The receptors were gathered from a woman between 50 and 59 years old with active or convalescent COVID-19.

The chain is built from TRBV7-8 and TRBJ2-7; TRBD2 matches 11 bases. The V segment lost 5 bases and the J segment 2 bases; nucleotides outside the gene matches: 11. The CDR3 is made up of 17 amino acids. In germline, CDR1 is SGHVS, CDR2 FQNEAQ. Here the CDR3 reads CASSPHPRSGRAYEQYF. The CDR3 DNA reads TGTGCCAGCAGCCCACATCCTCGTAGCGGGAGGGCCTACGAGCAGTACTTC.

This rearrangement joins TRBV5-6 to TRBJ1-2; D is undetermined. Germline-derived CDR1 and CDR2 are SGHDT and YYEEEE. CDR3 length equals 13 residues. V dropped 1 base and J dropped 8 bases, with 12 bases sitting between them. The CDR3: CASSLRYERGYTF. The CDR3 DNA follows: TGTGCCAGCAGCTTGAGGTACGAGCGGGGCTACACCTTC.

This chain links TRBV28 with TRBJ1-4; D ambiguous. This CDR3 region has 13 residues. CDR1 MDHEN and CDR2 SYDVKM come from the germline V gene. V dropped 10 bases and J dropped 2 bases, with 11 bases sitting between them. CDR3 in amino acids: CAISGQTNEKLFF. The CDR3 DNA sequence: TGTGCCATCTCGGGTCAGACTAATGAAAAACTGTTTTTT.

The chain couples TRBV29-1 to TRBJ2-1; TRBD2 matches at 7 bases. Germline CDR1 SQVTM, CDR2 ANQGSEA. The V gene end was trimmed by 4 bases and the J gene end by 1 base; junction bases not matched to a gene: 7. This CDR3 spans 15 amino acids. CDR3 amino acids: CSVVFAGRSYNEQFF. The CDR3 nucleotides are TGCAGCGTTGTCTTCGCCGGGAGGTCCTACAATGAGCAGTTCTTC.

The chain couples TRBV4-1 to TRBJ2-3; the D is unclear. The V end was cut by 1 base, the J end by 6 bases, with 8 bases between. The CDR3 sequence is 13 residues long. Germline CDR1 reads MGHRA; CDR2 reads YSYEKL. CDR3 in DNA: TGCGCCAGCAGCCAAGTCCAAGCGGATACGCAGTATTTT. Encoded protein: CASSQVQADTQYF.

This chain connects TRBV5-1 to TRBJ2-1; the match to TRBD2 covers 9 bases. The germline V gene encodes CDR1 SGHRS and CDR2 YFSETQ. The ends lost 1 base at V and 5 bases at J; junction bases unmatched: 7. The CDR3 sequence is 16 residues long. CDR3 coding DNA: TGCGCCAGCAGCTTGAGGGGACTAGCCGGTGACAATGAGCAGTTCTTC. Translated, it gives CASSLRGLAGDNEQFF.

The chain employs TRBV11-1 and TRBJ2-5; TRBD1 aligns across 11 bases. Looked up from germline, CDR1 is SGHAT and CDR2 is FQDESV (reference sequence). This CDR3 spans 15 amino acids. After removal of 4 bases from V and 4 bases from J, the junction contained 5 bases not matched to a gene. As DNA, the CDR3 is TGTGCCAGCAGCTCCGGGACAGGGGGGGCAGAGACCCAGTACTTC. Translated, it gives CASSSGTGGAETQYF.

This clone has more than one count but fewer than ten. This chain links TRBV19 with TRBJ1-4; 7 nucleotides match TRBD1. J gave up 5 bases and V 5 bases, and 11 bases lay outside the gene matches. CDR3 length equals 16 residues. CDR1 and CDR2 from the germline V gene are LNHDA and SQIVND (reference sequence). For the CDR3, the DNA is TGTGCCAGTAGTTCTGGCCGGGACAGCCTAAATGAAAAACTGTTTTTT. It codes for CASSSGRDSLNEKLFF.

The V gene is TRBV28, the J gene TRBJ1-1; D call uncertain. V dropped 7 bases and J dropped 4 bases, with 16 bases sitting between them. CDR1 and CDR2 from the germline V gene are MDHEN and SYDVKM. The length of the CDR3 is 14 residues. DNA of the CDR3: TGTGCCAGCATCCGAGGGAGCGGGGTCACTGAAGCTTTCTTT. It is translated as CASIRGSGVTEAFF. Combining the CDR3 with reference TRBV28 and TRBJ1-1 gives the whole variable domain DVKVTQSSRYLVKRTGEKVFLECVQDMDHENMFWYRQDPGLGLRLIYFSYDVKMKEKGDIPEGYSVSREKKERFSLILESASTNQTSMYLCASIRGSGVTEAFFGQGTRLTVV.

This clone was found once. The V call is TRBV27, the J call TRBJ2-2, with D tentatively TRBD1 (6 bases). CDR3 length: 14 amino acids. V was shortened by 4 bases and J by 7 bases, with 13 bases between the two germline ends. Germline lookup yields CDR1 MNHEY and CDR2 SMNVEV (reference sequence). The CDR3 coding sequence is TGTGCCAGCAGTTACGACAGGCGAGGCGGGGAGCTGTTTTTT. It yields the protein CASSYDRRGGELFF.

The chain employs TRBV24-1 and TRBJ2-1; TRBD2 agrees at 11 bases. V gave up 4 bases and J gave up 9 bases; unmatched junction bases: 10. The CDR3 sequence is 16 residues long. The germline V gene has CDR1 KGHDR and CDR2 SFDVKD. CDR3 nucleotide sequence: TGTGCCACCAGTGACCAACGGCTAGCGGGAGGTAGTGAGCAGTTCTTC. This sequence encodes CATSDQRLAGGSEQFF.

The chain carries TRBV6-5 and TRBJ1-1; D is uncertain. CDR1 and CDR2 from the germline V gene are MNHEY and SVGAGI. CDR3 length: 13 amino acids. The germline V and J ends were trimmed by 6 bases and 2 bases, with 10 bases remaining between them. The DNA for the CDR3 is TGTGCCAGCAGCCCGACAATCAACACTGAAGCTTTCTTT. Protein: CASSPTINTEAFF.

The chain employs TRBV2 and TRBJ2-3; no definite D call. CDR1 SNHLY and CDR2 FYNNEI come from the germline V gene. The CDR3 loop spans 17 amino acids. Trimming took off 9 bases at V and 1 base at J, with 23 bases between the two ends. CDR3 amino acids: CASSLVRSPHGTDTQYF. CDR3 DNA sequence: TGTGCCAGTAGCCTCGTCCGGAGCCCTCATGGCACAGATACGCAGTATTTT.

In its sample, this clone was seen a few times. The rearrangement joins TRBV2 to TRBJ2-1; TRBD2 agrees at 13 bases. The ends lost 3 bases at V and 0 bases at J; junction bases unmatched: 11. The germline CDR1 and CDR2 sequences are SNHLY and FYNNEI. The CDR3 extends over 20 amino acids. CDR3 sequence reads: CASSEATSGRAGSSYNEQFF. The DNA for the CDR3 is TGTGCCAGCAGTGAGGCAACTAGCGGGAGGGCCGGTAGCTCCTACAATGAGCAGTTCTTC.

The chain carries TRBV4-1 and TRBJ2-1; TRBD2 agrees at 11 bases. The V segment lost 2 bases and the J segment 5 bases; nucleotides outside the gene matches: 11. There are 18 residues in the CDR3. Germline V gives CDR1 MGHRA, CDR2 YSYEKL. The CDR3 region is CASSQRVDRLAGNNEQFF. CDR3 coding DNA: TGCGCCAGCAGCCAACGGGTTGACCGACTAGCGGGAAACAATGAGCAGTTCTTC.

The rearrangement joins TRBV12-2 to TRBJ1-6. TRBV12-2 is shown as a pseudogene. The CDR3 is 17 amino acids. The CDR3 bases are TGTGCAAGTCGCGTCTTTAACTCGAGCTCCTATAATTCACCCCTCCACTTT. As protein: CASRVFNSSSYNSPLHF.

This chain links TRBV9 with TRBJ2-3; D gene ambiguous. The V end was cut by 0 bases, the J end by 0 bases, with 8 bases between. Germline CDR1 SGDLS, CDR2 YYNGEE. The CDR3 contains 15 residues. This CDR3 reads CASSVGDTSTDTQYF. In DNA form, the CDR3 reads TGTGCCAGCAGCGTAGGAGATACTAGCACAGATACGCAGTATTTT.

The V and J genes are TRBV2 and TRBJ2-7; no firm D call. Trimming removed 1 base from V and 4 bases from J, with 14 bases in between. The germline V gene has CDR1 SNHLY and CDR2 FYNNEI. This CDR3 is built from 15 residues. The CDR3 sequence: CASSEGRARLYEQYF. In DNA, the CDR3 is TGTGCCAGCAGTGAAGGTCGAGCGAGGCTTTACGAGCAGTACTTC.

This clone appeared a single time. The chain recombines TRBV14 with TRBJ2-1, with 9 bases fitting TRBD2. Trimming took 1 base from V and 5 from J; bases not matched to a gene: 15. The germline V gene encodes CDR1 SGHDN and CDR2 FVKESK. The CDR3 contains 19 residues. The CDR3 DNA follows: TGTGCCAGCAGCCAAGGTCCTGGGGATAGCGGGAGTTTAGACAATGAGCAGTTCTTC. It encodes CASSQGPGDSGSLDNEQFF.

This clone came up a few times. The chain employs TRBV5-4 and TRBJ2-1; TRBD2 agrees at 7 bases. The CDR3 runs 16 residues. Germline V lookup: CDR1 SGHNT, CDR2 YYREEE (reference sequence). V trimming: 1 base; J trimming: 4 bases; junction bases outside the gene matches: 8. The CDR3 DNA sequence: TGTGCCAGCAGCTTGACCTCCGGGACTACTTACAATGAGCAGTTCTTC. This gives the protein CASSLTSGTTYNEQFF.